What follows is one T cell receptor beta chain and its context. As yet, its antigen is unknown. The source of the sample is a study of post-analysis software for immune sequencing data. Looking at the study overall: Secondary progressive, relapsing-remitting and progressive-relapsing multiple sclerosis were among the included disease courses. General study results and limits: Batch-matched samples strongly co-clustered by F measure. Patients carried a few TRBV segments more frequently than controls did, and TRBV5-6, TRBV5-1 and TRBV20-1 were among them.

The V and J ends lost 3 bases and 6 bases respectively, with 6 bases between them. The CDR3 length is 12 residues. The germline gives CDR1 DFQATT, CDR2 SNEGSKA (reference sequence). Tagging with unique molecular identifiers was a feature of the TCR beta cDNA libraries. Some 500,000 cDNA molecules were recovered from an input of about 0.9 to 11 million T cells. TCRdb redid the calling of the PCR reads with MiXCR, one entry per CDR3 protein. The table lists about 770,000 distinct CDR3 sequences, under 60% of them singletons, with roughly 4.4% in the top ten. The chain uses TRBV20-1 and TRBJ1-6; the D is unclear. This receptor was identified in a girl between 5 and 17 years old with multiple sclerosis. Sequenced input: blood. CDR3 sequence: CSARGINSPLHF. The CDR3 DNA is TGCAGTGCTAGGGGGATTAATTCACCCCTCCACTTT.